These 2 T cell receptor beta chains were all obtained from the same sample, sequenced in a study of CD8 T cells in Susac syndrome. Random hexamers were used to reverse transcribe the RNA input (roughly 0.5 to 1 ug). TCRdb analysed the immunoSEQ multiplex PCR reads with MiXCR anew, one entry per CDR3 protein. There are 130,000 or so distinct CDR3 sequences in the sample; approximately 95% occur only once, and over 0.09% lies in the top ten. Sample: CD4+ T cells from PBMCs. The receptors derive from a human donor with multiple sclerosis.

CDR3 DNA sequence: TGTGCCACCAGTGACCCGGGCTGGGGTGGAGGTAATGAGCAGTTCTTC. Protein: CATSDPGWGGGNEQFF. This rearrangement joins TRBV24-1 to TRBJ2-1; D is possibly TRBD2 (5 bases). Deletions cut 4 bases from V and 7 bases from J, with 19 bases between. The germline gives CDR1 KGHDR, CDR2 SFDVKD. There are 16 residues in the CDR3.

The chain is built from TRBV12-3 or TRBV12-4 and TRBJ1-2; 7 bases line up with TRBD1. The CDR3 sequence is 13 residues long. The junction had 4 bases not matched to a gene; V was cut back by 7 bases and J by 2 bases. DNA for the CDR3: TGTGCCAGCACCGGACAGGAAAACTATGGCTACACCTTC. This gives the protein CASTGQENYGYTF.